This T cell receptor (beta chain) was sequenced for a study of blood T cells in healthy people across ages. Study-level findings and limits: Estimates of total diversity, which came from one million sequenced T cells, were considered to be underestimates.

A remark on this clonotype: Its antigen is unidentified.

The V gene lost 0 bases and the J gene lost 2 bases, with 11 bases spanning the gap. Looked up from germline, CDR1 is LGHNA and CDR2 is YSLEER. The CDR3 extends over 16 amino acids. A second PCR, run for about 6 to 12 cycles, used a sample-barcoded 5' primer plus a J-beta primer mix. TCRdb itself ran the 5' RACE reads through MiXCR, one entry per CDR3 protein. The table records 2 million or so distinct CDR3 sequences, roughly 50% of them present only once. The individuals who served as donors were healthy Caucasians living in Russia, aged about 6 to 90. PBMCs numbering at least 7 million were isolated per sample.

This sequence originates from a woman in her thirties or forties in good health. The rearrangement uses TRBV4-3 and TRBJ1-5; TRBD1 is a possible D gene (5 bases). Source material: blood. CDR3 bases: TGCGCCAGCAGCCAAGATGGCAGGGCAGGCAATCAGCCCCAGCATTTT. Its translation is CASSQDGRAGNQPQHF.